The 3 T cell receptor beta chains below all came from one sample that was sequenced in a study of blood T cell repertoires in COVID-19. Clones were sequenced by immunoSEQ multiplex PCR, and TCRdb holds only the in-frame ones, with some missing. The profile shows a few hundred thousand clones, 80% to 90% of them singletons. Sequencing was performed on PBMCs or T cells enriched from blood (not recorded which). These receptor sequences come from a man aged 40-49 years in a cohort exposed to, infected with or recovered from COVID-19 (not recorded which).

CDR3 sequence: CASSSTSTGNTIYF. The CDR3 coding sequence is TGTGCCAGCAGCTCCACCTCCACAGGAAACACCATATATTTT. The V and J genes are TRBV7-8 and TRBJ1-3, with D unclear. The CDR3 has 14 residues. Trimming removed 4 bases from V and 4 bases from J, with 11 bases in between. Germline V lookup: CDR1 SGHVS, CDR2 FQNEAQ.

V gene TRBV15 combines with J gene TRBJ1-2; D remains ambiguous. Germline V gives CDR1 LNHNV, CDR2 YYDKDF (reference sequence). This CDR3 has 13 amino acids. Trimming left V 0 bases short and J 13 bases short, with 15 bases between. The CDR3 nucleotides are TGTGCCACCAGCAGAGATCTAGTCCAAGCCCGCACCTTC. Protein: CATSRDLVQARTF. The full variable domain, completed using reference TRBV15 and TRBJ1-2, is DAMVIQNPRYQVTQFGKPVTLSCSQTLNHNVMYWYQQKSSQAPKLLFHYYDKDFNNEADTPDNFQSRRPNTSFCFLDIRSPGLGDTAMYLCATSRDLVQARTFGSGTRLTVV.

V and J are TRBV28 and TRBJ1-1; D uncertain. V gave up 5 bases and J gave up 10 bases, with 17 bases separating them. Looked up from germline, CDR1 is MDHEN and CDR2 is SYDVKM. The CDR3 loop spans 13 amino acids. The CDR3 sequence: CASSLPTPAGAFF. CDR3 sequence (DNA): TGTGCCAGCAGTCTACCGACACCAGCGGGAGCTTTCTTT.